This note documents a single TCR beta chain sequence. The CDR3 length is 13 residues. Trimming cost V 5 bases and J 4 bases, with 12 bases left between them. Per the germline V gene, CDR1 is SGHNT and CDR2 is YYREEE (reference sequence). The data originate from a study of blood T cell repertoires in COVID-19. Study background: The United States, Italy and Spain provided the acute and convalescent COVID-19 samples. In each case, the material was cDNA or gDNA derived from T cells, B-cell-depleted T cells, or PBMCs.

The table came from immunoSEQ multiplex PCR; TCRdb's copy has only in-frame clones and leaves some out. The table has 150,000 or so clones, 85% seen once; the top ten hold about 3%. The chain links TRBV5-4 to TRBJ1-2; D possibly corresponds to TRBD1 (6 bases). This TCR was recovered from a human donor with acute or convalescent COVID-19. The donor label of this sample is uncertain. Sequencing used peripheral blood. Written as DNA, the CDR3 is TGTGCCAGCAGGGGGGCCGGTCCCTATGGCTACACCTTC. Translation: CASRGAGPYGYTF.